The T cell receptor beta chain under discussion was sequenced for a study of blood T cell repertoires in COVID-19. Study-wide context: The origin of the acute and convalescent COVID-19 samples was the United States, Italy and Spain. From T cells, B-cell-depleted T cells, or PBMCs came the material, which was cDNA or gDNA.

Under the authors' procedure: Estimation of nucleated cell counts was performed using reference gene primer amplification. Produced via immunoSEQ multiplex PCR; TCRdb's table is partial and in-frame only. Clonal size and the V and J genes are those of that table, whereas D and trimming came from the DNA. The sample has 88,000 or so clones, 85% seen once. The CDR3 extends over 14 amino acids. Per the germline V gene, CDR1 is GTSNPN and CDR2 is SVGIG (reference sequence). The germline V and J ends were trimmed by 2 bases and 4 bases, with 14 bases remaining between them. This clone showed up just a few times.

The rearrangement joins TRBV30 to TRBJ1-2; D is perhaps TRBD1 (6 bases). The clonotype was recovered from a man aged 55-75 years with acute or convalescent COVID-19. The sequenced sample was peripheral blood. The CDR3, as DNA: TGTGCCTGGAGTCCGCTCGCGGACAGCTATGGCTACACCTTC. Translating it yields CAWSPLADSYGYTF.